This TCR beta chain originates from a study of blood T cell repertoires in COVID-19 (TCRdb year 2020). As for the study more broadly: Samples from collaborators originated in the United States, Italy and Spain and spanned both the acute and convalescent phases of COVID-19. The prospective study material was composed of cDNA or gDNA derived from T cells, B-cell-depleted T cells, or PBMCs. Subjects who had been exposed to COVID-19, were actively infected with it, or had recovered from it provided the deeply sampled blood TCRbeta repertoires that made up the dataset. The repertoires were released in a freely available public database meant as a resource for research on the immune response to SARS-CoV-2. The samples were drawn from the first 160 participants of the ongoing ImmuneRACE study and from 1,254 subjects provided by 6 global collaborators. The sample metadata nearly always contained a de-identified subject ID, COVID-19 status, age in years and sex. Where available, HLA class I and class II types were obtained from metadata supplied by the sample provider rather than from assay-based typing.

V sheds 4 bases and J sheds 2 bases, leaving 15 bases between their ends. Sequences MNHEY (CDR1) and SVGAGI (CDR2) are obtained from the germline V gene. The cysteine opens and the phenylalanine closes a CDR3 of 16 amino acids. The entry retains the CDR3 DNA only, 48 bases that are in frame from base 1. A word on this clone: The clone's antigen remains unknown. The record has no base qualities; no much larger clone is one base away.

The immunoSEQ Assay, a bias-controlled multiplex PCR, was used to amplify TCRbeta CDR3 regions from genomic DNA. The authors' analysis ran thus. The number of nucleated cells in each sample was estimated from the amplification of reference gene primers within the assay. Sequence reads were collapsed and filtered to measure the absolute abundance of every unique TCRbeta CDR3 rearrangement. For each sample, productive Simpson clonality was calculated by taking the square root of Simpson's diversity index across productive rearrangements. Here the immuneACCESS table is served through TCRdb, limited to in-frame sequences with V and J called. Missing clones are a known gap in these copies; in checked studies unresolved V genes cover under half, and the rest lacks a known reason. D and trimming come from the DNA, and the V and J calls and clone size come from that table. The sample table lists some 130,000 clones, about 88% of them with a count of one. About 2.3% of the sample lies in the top ten.

Enrolling through a virtual design, the prospective study's participants ranged in age from roughly 18 to 89 years and lived across 24 United States geographic areas. Cohort assignment in the prospective study relied on participant-reported clinical history from a screening survey and a study questionnaire. Recovered participants in ImmuneRACE Cohort 3 were defined by two consecutive negative NP/OP PCR tests, clearance by a healthcare professional, or resolution of symptoms. In the prospective study, whole blood, serum and a nasopharyngeal or oropharyngeal swab were collected from each participant by mobile phlebotomists. Additional blood draws and questionnaires over an approximately two-month period could optionally be provided by prospective study participants. Before DNA extraction, blood samples from the prospective study were shipped at room temperature or frozen. General conclusions and limits of the study: Clinical and demographic metadata were provided uncurated, with the amount varying by source and participant.

In this chain, TRBV6-5 is recombined with TRBJ2-1; a tentative D call is TRBD1 (5 bases match). This TCR was sampled from a woman aged 45-59 years who had recovered from COVID-19. Sequences were obtained from PBMCs or T cells enriched from blood (not recorded which). The CDR3 amino acid sequence is: CASSSSQGRAYNEQFF. The DNA sequence follows: TGTGCCAGCAGTTCTTCTCAGGGAAGGGCCTACAATGAGCAGTTCTTC.